Listed below are T cell receptor beta chains from one sample, sequenced in a study of beta chain features in type 1 diabetes. Profiled with immunoSEQ multiplex PCR; TCRdb holds only in-frame clones, not every one. The table records around 690,000 clones, about an eighth of them present only once. Sequencing was done on a sample of naive CD4+ T cells from blood. These receptor sequences come from a young man with type 1 diabetes. Both conserved end residues are part of each CDR3. Fields, in order: V gene, D gene, J gene, clone size, CDR3 DNA, CDR3 protein. The D gene is left open where the match is weak. Part of the rows lack a size; the others show once, few, many or a class for expanded clones.

v_call: TRBV5-1
d_call: NA
j_call: TRBJ2-7
clone_size: few
cdr3_nt: TGCGCCAGCAGCTTTAACGGGGGCTCCTACGAGCAGTACTTC
cdr3_aa: CASSFNGGSYEQYF

v_call: TRBV6-5
d_call: NA
j_call: TRBJ2-7
clone_size: NA
cdr3_nt: TGTGCCAGCAGTTACGCGACAGGAGGGTACGAGCAGTACTTC
cdr3_aa: CASSYATGGYEQYF

v_call: TRBV4-2
d_call: NA
j_call: TRBJ2-7
clone_size: NA
cdr3_nt: TGTGCCAGCAGCCAAAGGCCCCGGGACCTGTCCTACGAGCAGTACTTC
cdr3_aa: CASSQRPRDLSYEQYF

v_call: TRBV5-4
d_call: NA
j_call: TRBJ1-5
clone_size: NA
cdr3_nt: TGTGCCAGCAGCCAAATGGGGGTAGGGGAACATCAGCCCCAGCATTTT
cdr3_aa: CASSQMGVGEHQPQHF

v_call: TRBV19
d_call: TRBD2
j_call: TRBJ2-5
clone_size: NA
cdr3_nt: TGTGCCAGTAGTATAGTGGCTAGCGGGGGGCAAGAGACCCAGTACTTC
cdr3_aa: CASSIVASGGQETQYF

v_call: TRBV6-1
d_call: NA
j_call: TRBJ2-7
clone_size: few
cdr3_nt: TGTGCCAGCAGGGCGGGGACGGGCTCCTACGAGCAGTACTTC
cdr3_aa: CASRAGTGSYEQYF

v_call: TRBV6-5
d_call: NA
j_call: TRBJ2-7
clone_size: NA
cdr3_nt: TGTGCCAGCAGTCGTAACAGGGACGAGCAGTACTTC
cdr3_aa: CASSRNRDEQYF

v_call: TRBV30
d_call: NA
j_call: TRBJ1-2
clone_size: NA
cdr3_nt: TGTGCCTGGAGTCGCACGGGGAGAGGGGCGGCCGGCTACACCTTC
cdr3_aa: CAWSRTGRGAAGYTF

v_call: TRBV7-9
d_call: NA
j_call: TRBJ1-6
clone_size: few
cdr3_nt: TGTGCCAGCAGGCGAGATTGGGAGGGCGGAAATTCACCCCTCCACTTT
cdr3_aa: CASRRDWEGGNSPLHF

v_call: TRBV7-9
d_call: NA
j_call: TRBJ1-2
clone_size: few
cdr3_nt: TGTGCCAGCAGCTTCGGCGGAGGAGAGGGCTACACCTTC
cdr3_aa: CASSFGGGEGYTF

v_call: TRBV15
d_call: TRBD1
j_call: TRBJ1-1
clone_size: NA
cdr3_nt: TGTGCCACCAGCAGAGGCGGTCAGACAGGGGCCTCCACTGAAGCTTTCTTT
cdr3_aa: CATSRGGQTGASTEAFF

v_call: TRBV29-1
d_call: NA
j_call: TRBJ1-5
clone_size: NA
cdr3_nt: TGCAGCGTTGAGGCGGGGATGGGACAGCCCCAGCATTTT
cdr3_aa: CSVEAGMGQPQHF

v_call: TRBV10-3
d_call: TRBD2
j_call: TRBJ2-1
clone_size: NA
cdr3_nt: TGTGCCATCAGCCCGGGACTAGCTAGTCCAGAGCAGTTCTTC
cdr3_aa: CAISPGLASPEQFF

v_call: TRBV10-3
d_call: NA
j_call: TRBJ2-7
clone_size: NA
cdr3_nt: TGTGCCATCAGTGAGTCCATTGGGGTCGAGCAGTACTTC
cdr3_aa: CAISESIGVEQYF

v_call: TRBV7-3
d_call: NA
j_call: TRBJ1-1
clone_size: few
cdr3_nt: TGTGCCAGCAGCTTCAGAAGGGAAACTGAAGCTTTCTTT
cdr3_aa: CASSFRRETEAFF

v_call: TRBV19
d_call: TRBD1
j_call: TRBJ1-2
clone_size: NA
cdr3_nt: TGTGCCAGTAGTACAGGGACAGACTATGGCTACACCTTC
cdr3_aa: CASSTGTDYGYTF

v_call: TRBV4-2
d_call: TRBD2
j_call: TRBJ2-1
clone_size: few
cdr3_nt: TGTGCCAGCACTCCCGGGACTAGCGGGGGGAGAGTTGAGCAGTTCTTC
cdr3_aa: CASTPGTSGGRVEQFF

v_call: TRBV6-6
d_call: NA
j_call: TRBJ1-5
clone_size: few
cdr3_nt: TGTGCCAGCAGTGGTGACAGGAGCGGCAATCAGCCCCAGCATTTT
cdr3_aa: CASSGDRSGNQPQHF

v_call: TRBV2
d_call: TRBD1
j_call: TRBJ1-5
clone_size: few
cdr3_nt: TGTGCCAGCAGTGAGGGACAGGAGTATCAGCCCCAGCATTTT
cdr3_aa: CASSEGQEYQPQHF

v_call: TRBV9
d_call: TRBD2
j_call: TRBJ2-2
clone_size: NA
cdr3_nt: TGTGCCAGCAGCGTAGAACTAGCGCAGAACACCGGGGAGCTGTTTTTT
cdr3_aa: CASSVELAQNTGELFF

v_call: TRBV6-6
d_call: TRBD1
j_call: TRBJ1-1
clone_size: few
cdr3_nt: TGTGCCAGCAGTCCTGGGACAGCGAACACTGAAGCTTTCTTT
cdr3_aa: CASSPGTANTEAFF

v_call: TRBV11-2
d_call: TRBD2
j_call: TRBJ2-3
clone_size: NA
cdr3_nt: TGTGCCAGCAGCATCGGGACTAGCGGGGGGCAGACAGATACGCAGTATTTT
cdr3_aa: CASSIGTSGGQTDTQYF

v_call: TRBV2
d_call: NA
j_call: TRBJ1-2
clone_size: few
cdr3_nt: TGTGCCAGCACACGGGAGAACTATGGCTACACCTTC
cdr3_aa: CASTRENYGYTF

v_call: TRBV5-1
d_call: TRBD1
j_call: TRBJ2-3
clone_size: NA
cdr3_nt: TGCGCCAGCAGCCCGTTGACAGGGGCGCCCACAGATACGCAGTATTTT
cdr3_aa: CASSPLTGAPTDTQYF

v_call: TRBV11-2
d_call: NA
j_call: TRBJ2-5
clone_size: few
cdr3_nt: TGTGCCAGCAGCACGGGGGCCAGGCTAGAGGAGACCCAGTACTTC
cdr3_aa: CASSTGARLEETQYF

v_call: TRBV29-1
d_call: NA
j_call: TRBJ2-5
clone_size: NA
cdr3_nt: TGCAGCGTTGGGGCAGATCGACAAGAGACCCAGTACTTC
cdr3_aa: CSVGADRQETQYF

v_call: TRBV27
d_call: TRBD1
j_call: TRBJ2-1
clone_size: NA
cdr3_nt: TGTGCCAGCAGTCCCCCGGGACAGGGGGGAAATGAGCAGTTCTTC
cdr3_aa: CASSPPGQGGNEQFF

v_call: TRBV29-1
d_call: NA
j_call: TRBJ1-4
clone_size: few
cdr3_nt: TGCAGCGTTCGGGGATTTTCTAATGAAAAACTGTTTTTT
cdr3_aa: CSVRGFSNEKLFF

v_call: TRBV4-1
d_call: TRBD1
j_call: TRBJ2-7
clone_size: few
cdr3_nt: TGCGCCAGCAGCCTGAAGACAGGGGGCTTTCCAATCGACGAGCAGTACTTC
cdr3_aa: CASSLKTGGFPIDEQYF

v_call: TRBV9
d_call: NA
j_call: TRBJ1-6
clone_size: NA
cdr3_nt: TGTGCCAGCAGCGAGGAAAATTCACCCCTCCACTTT
cdr3_aa: CASSEENSPLHF

v_call: TRBV6-5
d_call: TRBD1
j_call: TRBJ2-5
clone_size: NA
cdr3_nt: TGTGCCAGCAGTACTAACCCAGGGGGCTTTGAGACCCAGTACTTC
cdr3_aa: CASSTNPGGFETQYF

v_call: TRBV14
d_call: TRBD1
j_call: TRBJ2-1
clone_size: few
cdr3_nt: TGTGCCAGCCGAGAGACAGGGAGCTCCTACAATGAGCAGTTCTTC
cdr3_aa: CASRETGSSYNEQFF

v_call: TRBV30
d_call: NA
j_call: TRBJ1-3
clone_size: NA
cdr3_nt: TGTGCCTGGAGTCGCCTCGCGACACCTGGAAACACCATATATTTT
cdr3_aa: CAWSRLATPGNTIYF

v_call: TRBV6-5
d_call: TRBD1
j_call: TRBJ1-2
clone_size: few
cdr3_nt: TGTGCCAGCAGGAGAGGGACAGGGGAGAACGGCTACACCTTC
cdr3_aa: CASRRGTGENGYTF

v_call: TRBV7-2
d_call: NA
j_call: TRBJ1-1
clone_size: NA
cdr3_nt: TGTGCCAGCAGCTTAGGTGGGGTCATGAACACTGAAGCTTTCTTT
cdr3_aa: CASSLGGVMNTEAFF

v_call: TRBV10-3
d_call: TRBD1
j_call: TRBJ2-1
clone_size: few
cdr3_nt: TGTGCCATCAAAGGGGGCGAATGGGGGACCTACAATGAGCAGTTCTTC
cdr3_aa: CAIKGGEWGTYNEQFF

v_call: TRBV6-5
d_call: NA
j_call: TRBJ2-1
clone_size: few
cdr3_nt: TGTGCCAGCAGTGTACCGGGTCCAAAGGGGAATGAGCAGTTCTTC
cdr3_aa: CASSVPGPKGNEQFF

v_call: TRBV28
d_call: NA
j_call: TRBJ1-4
clone_size: few
cdr3_nt: TGTGCCAGCAGTTCCGGGACCGGGACACCAACTAATGAAAAACTGTTTTTT
cdr3_aa: CASSSGTGTPTNEKLFF

v_call: TRBV10-3
d_call: TRBD1
j_call: TRBJ2-7
clone_size: few
cdr3_nt: TGTGCCATCAGGCTGACAGGGCTCTCCTACGAGCAGTACTTC
cdr3_aa: CAIRLTGLSYEQYF

v_call: TRBV6-5
d_call: NA
j_call: TRBJ1-2
clone_size: few
cdr3_nt: TGTGCCAGCAGTACGACCGGGACAAATTATGGCTACACCTTC
cdr3_aa: CASSTTGTNYGYTF

v_call: TRBV10-3
d_call: NA
j_call: TRBJ2-5
clone_size: few
cdr3_nt: TGTGCCATCAGTTGGACAGCGACGGTTGGGAAAGAGACCCAGTACTTC
cdr3_aa: CAISWTATVGKETQYF

v_call: TRBV28
d_call: NA
j_call: TRBJ2-2
clone_size: NA
cdr3_nt: TGTGCCAGCACCGATTTACAGGGTAACACCGGGGAGCTGTTTTTT
cdr3_aa: CASTDLQGNTGELFF

v_call: TRBV2
d_call: TRBD1
j_call: TRBJ1-4
clone_size: few
cdr3_nt: TGTGCCAGCAGAGCCACAGGGGGAACGGGGAAAAAACTGTTTTTT
cdr3_aa: CASRATGGTGKKLFF

v_call: TRBV30
d_call: TRBD1
j_call: TRBJ1-2
clone_size: few
cdr3_nt: TGTGCCTGCCGTCGACAGGGGAACTATGGCTACACCTTC
cdr3_aa: CACRRQGNYGYTF

v_call: TRBV9
d_call: NA
j_call: TRBJ1-2
clone_size: NA
cdr3_nt: TGTGCCAGCAGCGTCCTTGACGGAGCCTATGGCTACACCTTC
cdr3_aa: CASSVLDGAYGYTF

v_call: TRBV30
d_call: TRBD2
j_call: TRBJ2-4
clone_size: few
cdr3_nt: TGTGCCTGGAACACCGGGGGGGCAAACATTCAGTACTTC
cdr3_aa: CAWNTGGANIQYF

v_call: TRBV4-1
d_call: NA
j_call: TRBJ2-7
clone_size: few
cdr3_nt: TGCGCCAGCAGCCACGGACTGGAGGTGGGGGAGCAGTACTTC
cdr3_aa: CASSHGLEVGEQYF

v_call: TRBV4-3
d_call: NA
j_call: TRBJ2-3
clone_size: NA
cdr3_nt: TGCGCCAGCAGTCAACTAGCTACCCCGCACACAGATACGCAGTATTTT
cdr3_aa: CASSQLATPHTDTQYF

v_call: TRBV9
d_call: NA
j_call: TRBJ1-6
clone_size: NA
cdr3_nt: TGTGCCAGCAGCCCTGGGGGTTCGGGTCGGACCCTCCACTTT
cdr3_aa: CASSPGGSGRTLHF

v_call: TRBV2
d_call: NA
j_call: TRBJ1-1
clone_size: NA
cdr3_nt: TGTGCCAGCAGTGAAGCAGGACATATGAACACTGAAGCTTTCTTT
cdr3_aa: CASSEAGHMNTEAFF

v_call: TRBV30
d_call: NA
j_call: TRBJ1-5
clone_size: NA
cdr3_nt: TGTGCCTGGAGTCTACGGGCCAATCAGCCCCAGCATTTT
cdr3_aa: CAWSLRANQPQHF

v_call: TRBV10-3
d_call: NA
j_call: TRBJ2-1
clone_size: NA
cdr3_nt: TGTGCCATCAGACCGGGACAAGGAGGACCCAATGAGCAGTTCTTC
cdr3_aa: CAIRPGQGGPNEQFF

v_call: TRBV15
d_call: NA
j_call: TRBJ1-3
clone_size: few
cdr3_nt: TGTGCCACCAGCAGAGATCTGGGGGCGATAGGAAACACCATATATTTT
cdr3_aa: CATSRDLGAIGNTIYF

v_call: TRBV7-3
d_call: NA
j_call: TRBJ2-3
clone_size: NA
cdr3_nt: TGTGCCAGCAGCTTAAACGGGGGGCGAGATACGCAGTATTTT
cdr3_aa: CASSLNGGRDTQYF

v_call: TRBV9
d_call: NA
j_call: TRBJ2-1
clone_size: NA
cdr3_nt: TGTGCCAGCACCTCCCCCCATGGGGAAGGTGAGCAGTTCTTC
cdr3_aa: CASTSPHGEGEQFF

v_call: TRBV23-1
d_call: NA
j_call: TRBJ1-2
clone_size: few
cdr3_nt: TGCGCCAGCGGCCGACTGCACCGTGGCTACACCTTC
cdr3_aa: CASGRLHRGYTF

v_call: TRBV9
d_call: NA
j_call: TRBJ2-1
clone_size: NA
cdr3_nt: TGTGCCAGCAGCGTAGGAGGGAGAGGGTCCTACAATGAGCAGTTCTTC
cdr3_aa: CASSVGGRGSYNEQFF

v_call: TRBV19
d_call: NA
j_call: TRBJ2-2
clone_size: NA
cdr3_nt: TGTGCCAGTAGTATTGCAGGGATCATACCGAACACCGGGGAGCTGTTTTTT
cdr3_aa: CASSIAGIIPNTGELFF

v_call: TRBV5-6
d_call: NA
j_call: TRBJ2-1
clone_size: NA
cdr3_nt: TGTGCCAGCAGCTACCAGTACAATGAGCAGTTCTTC
cdr3_aa: CASSYQYNEQFF

v_call: TRBV28
d_call: NA
j_call: TRBJ1-5
clone_size: NA
cdr3_nt: TGTGCCAGCAGTTTCCTCAACCAGGGAGTCGGTAGCAATCAGCCCCAGCATTTT
cdr3_aa: CASSFLNQGVGSNQPQHF